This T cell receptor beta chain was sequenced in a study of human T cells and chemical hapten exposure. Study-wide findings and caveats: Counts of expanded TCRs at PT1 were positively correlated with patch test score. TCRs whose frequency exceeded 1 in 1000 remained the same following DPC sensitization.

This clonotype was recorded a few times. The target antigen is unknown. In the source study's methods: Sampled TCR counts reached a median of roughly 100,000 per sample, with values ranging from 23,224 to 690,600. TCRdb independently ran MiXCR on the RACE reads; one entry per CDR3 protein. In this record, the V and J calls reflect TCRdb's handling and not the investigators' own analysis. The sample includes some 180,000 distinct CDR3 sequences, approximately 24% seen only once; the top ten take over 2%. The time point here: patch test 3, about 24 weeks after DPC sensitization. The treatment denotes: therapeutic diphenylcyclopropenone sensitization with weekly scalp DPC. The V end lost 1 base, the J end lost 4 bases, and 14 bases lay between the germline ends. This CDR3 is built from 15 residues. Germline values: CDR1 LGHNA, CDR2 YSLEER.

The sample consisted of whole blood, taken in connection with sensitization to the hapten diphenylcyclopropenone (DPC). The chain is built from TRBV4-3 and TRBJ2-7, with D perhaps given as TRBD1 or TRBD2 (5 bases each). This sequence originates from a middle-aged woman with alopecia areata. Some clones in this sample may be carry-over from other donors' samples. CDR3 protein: CASSQGRDVGYEQYF. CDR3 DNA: TGCGCCAGCAGCCAAGGCCGGGACGTTGGTTACGAGCAGTACTTC.